The clone carrying this TCR beta chain appeared a few times. What it recognizes is unknown. These data come from a study of T cell responses to AZD1222 COVID-19 vaccine. Whole-study results and caveats: Among the donors, most were white British and more were female, and clonal diversity was possibly underestimated. Two AZD1222 administrations were followed by greater Spike-specific TCR breadth and depth. Spike was spanned by vaccine-associated CD4 TCRs, which were dominant at 160-218 and 743-854.

This CDR3 region has 15 residues. CDR1 is LGHNA, CDR2 YNFKEQ, per germline. With 0 bases clipped from V and 9 bases from J, the junction kept 5 bases outside the gene matches. TCRdb's table, derived via immunoSEQ multiplex PCR, lists solely in-frame clones and lacks some. In the table there are some 99,000 clones, around 90% of which are singletons. The sequences come from peripheral blood, collected on day 0 of MenACWY control vaccination. This rearrangement joins TRBV4-2 to TRBJ1-2; 12 bases line up with TRBD1. This receptor was obtained from an adult in good health. CDR3 nucleotide sequence: TGTGCCAGCAGCCAAGATCGGGACAGGGGGCCGAGCTACACCTTC. Its protein is CASSQDRDRGPSYTF.